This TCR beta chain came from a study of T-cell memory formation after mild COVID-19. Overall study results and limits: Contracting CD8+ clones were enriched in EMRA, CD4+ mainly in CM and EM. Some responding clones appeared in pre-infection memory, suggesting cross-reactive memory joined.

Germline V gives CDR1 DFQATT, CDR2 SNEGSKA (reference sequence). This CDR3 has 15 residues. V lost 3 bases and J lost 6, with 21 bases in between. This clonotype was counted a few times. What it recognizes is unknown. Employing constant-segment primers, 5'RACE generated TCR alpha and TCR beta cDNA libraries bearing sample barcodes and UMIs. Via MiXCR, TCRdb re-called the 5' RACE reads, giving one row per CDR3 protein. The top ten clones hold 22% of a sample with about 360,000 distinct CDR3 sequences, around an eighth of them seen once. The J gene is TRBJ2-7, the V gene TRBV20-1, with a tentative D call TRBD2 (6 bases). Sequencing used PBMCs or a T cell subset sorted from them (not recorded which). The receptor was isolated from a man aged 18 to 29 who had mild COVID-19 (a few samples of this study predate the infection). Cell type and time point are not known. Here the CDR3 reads CSARGEDYDRGEQYV. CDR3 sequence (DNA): TGCAGTGCTAGGGGGGAGGACTACGACCGAGGCGAGCAGTACGTC.